These 32 T cell receptor beta chains came from one sample sequenced in a study of T cell responses to AZD1222 COVID-19 vaccine. Measured with immunoSEQ multiplex PCR; TCRdb has only the in-frame clones, and not every one. Here the sample spans fewer than 100,000 clones, around 88% being singletons. The starting material was peripheral blood, obtained 28 days after the second AZD1222 dose. The origin of the receptors is an adult who received the AZD1222 COVID-19 vaccine.

The chain combines TRBV5-1 with TRBJ1-6, with D perhaps matching TRBD1 (5 bases). The germline CDR1 and CDR2 sequences are SGHRS and YFSETQ. The CDR3 is made up of 17 amino acids. Trimming pared 3 bases from V and 8 bases from J, leaving 21 bases between. Here the CDR3 reads CASSWGLGITEDSPLHF. The CDR3, as DNA: TGCGCCAGCAGCTGGGGGTTGGGGATAACAGAAGATTCACCCCTCCACTTT.

The CDR3 coding sequence is TGTGCCAGCAGCTTAAGCGCAGATACGCAGTATTTT. It encodes CASSLSADTQYF. V usage is TRBV7-9 and J usage is TRBJ2-3, with unresolved D. The CDR3 runs 12 residues. CDR1 SEHNR and CDR2 FQNEAQ come from the germline V gene (reference sequence). The germline V and J ends were trimmed by 2 bases and 4 bases, with 4 bases remaining between them.

In nucleotides, the CDR3 is TGTGCCAGCAGTGAAATCCCAGGTATGAACACTGAAGCTTTCTTT. This gives the protein CASSEIPGMNTEAFF. The V gene is TRBV6-1, the J gene TRBJ1-1; D ambiguous. Germline CDR1 reads MNHNS; CDR2 reads SASEGT. The CDR3 contains 15 residues. V was cut by 2 bases and J by 0 bases, with 10 bases left in between.

A single count supports this clone. The chain is built from TRBV6-2 or TRBV6-3 and TRBJ1-2; 7 bases line up with TRBD1. J gave up 8 bases and V 2 bases, and 11 bases lay outside the gene matches. In germline, CDR1 is MNHEY, CDR2 SVGEGT. This CDR3 has 15 residues. CDR3 loop: CASSYTDRPLLGYTF. Written as DNA, the CDR3 is TGTGCCAGCAGTTACACGGACAGGCCCCTATTGGGCTACACCTTC.

This chain uses TRBV3-1 (or the pseudogene TRBV3-2) with TRBJ1-6; D remains unclear. Germline V lookup: CDR1 LGHDT, CDR2 YNNKEL (reference sequence). V lost 3 bases and J 10 bases, leaving 13 bases between the germline ends. CDR3 length equals 14 residues. The CDR3 region is CASSQVQTSSPLHF. The DNA of the CDR3 is TGTGCCAGCAGCCAGGTACAGACGAGCTCACCCCTCCACTTT.

This chain uses TRBV7-2 with TRBJ2-2; D may be TRBD2 (5 bases). The CDR3 consists of 16 residues. V was shortened by 1 base and J by 2 bases, with 11 bases between the two germline ends. The germline V gene has CDR1 SGHTA and CDR2 FQGNSA. For the CDR3, the DNA is TGTGCCAGCAGCTTAGGCGGCGGGCTTAACACCGGGGAGCTGTTTTTT. The encoded protein is CASSLGGGLNTGELFF.

The chain is built from TRBV19 and TRBJ1-1; 10 bases line up with TRBD1. The CDR3 contains 15 residues. CDR1 LNHDA and CDR2 SQIVND come from the germline V gene (reference sequence). Trimming took 3 bases from V and 4 from J; bases not matched to a gene: 5. The CDR3 region is CASSIGQGGSTEAFF. CDR3 nucleotides: TGTGCCAGTAGTATCGGACAGGGGGGGAGCACTGAAGCTTTCTTT.

V usage is TRBV19 and J usage is TRBJ1-4, with 8 bases fitting TRBD1. Germline values: CDR1 LNHDA, CDR2 SQIVND (reference sequence). The CDR3 has 16 residues. Trimming removed 7 bases from V and 3 bases from J; junction bases left unmatched: 10. The CDR3 sequence: CASTAAGTGANEKLFF. CDR3 coding DNA: TGTGCCAGTACTGCGGCAGGGACAGGAGCTAATGAAAAACTGTTTTTT.

This chain uses TRBV7-8 with TRBJ2-3, with D uncertain. Germline-derived CDR1 and CDR2 are SGHVS and FQNEAQ. V was pared by 1 base and J by 4 bases, with 6 bases between. This CDR3 is 13 amino acids long. The CDR3 sequence: CASSLGNPDTQYF. The CDR3 region has the DNA TGTGCCAGCAGCTTAGGGAACCCAGATACGCAGTATTTT.

CDR3 loop: CASSIRGNYGYTF. DNA of the CDR3: TGTGCCAGTAGTATCAGAGGGAACTATGGCTACACCTTC. The chain uses TRBV19 and TRBJ1-2; D is uncertain. CDR1 is LNHDA, CDR2 SQIVND, per germline (reference sequence). Trimming pared 3 bases from V and 2 bases from J, leaving 7 bases between. CDR3 length: 13 amino acids. The full variable domain, its missing parts supplied by reference TRBV19 and TRBJ1-2, is DGGITQSPKYLFRKEGQNVTLSCEQNLNHDAMYWYRQDPGQGLRLIYYSQIVNDFQKGDIAEGYSVSREKKESFPLTVTSAQKNPTAFYLCASSIRGNYGYTFGSGTRLTVV.

This clone was observed once. The chain carries TRBV7-9 and TRBJ1-2; the D is unclear. The ends were cut back, 4 bases at V and 1 base at J, with 4 bases in the middle. Germline CDR1 is SEHNR and CDR2 is FQNEAQ (reference sequence). CDR3 length equals 12 residues. The DNA for the CDR3 is TGTGCCAGCAGCTCAAATAACTATGGCTACACCTTC. Translated, it gives CASSSNNYGYTF.

Concerning this clone itself: One junction end disagrees with the germline gene, perhaps due to a read error. This sequence joins TRBV7-9 and TRBJ1-6; D is perhaps TRBD1 (6 bases). In germline, CDR1 is SEHNR, CDR2 FQNEAQ (reference sequence). This CDR3 spans 16 amino acids. CDR3 sequence reads: CASSLAARGPSPPLHF. The CDR3 DNA follows: TGTGCCAGCAGCCTAGCGGCCAGGGGTCCAAGCCCACCCCTCCACTTT.

The V call is TRBV4-3, the J call TRBJ1-2; 7 bases are shared with TRBD1. CDR3 length: 16 amino acids. V was pared by 0 bases and J by 4 bases, with 8 bases of the junction left unmatched. CDR1 LGHNA and CDR2 YSLEER come from the germline V gene. CDR3 loop: CASSQDVGRDSYGYTF. In DNA, the CDR3 is TGCGCCAGCAGCCAAGACGTCGGCAGGGACAGCTATGGCTACACCTTC.

V and J are TRBV11-2 and TRBJ2-5, with TRBD2 as a possible D gene (7 bases). CDR1 is SGHAT, CDR2 FQNNGV, per germline. The CDR3 runs 17 residues. Trimming shortened V by 5 bases and J by 1 base, and 20 bases separated the two germline ends. In nucleotides, the CDR3 is TGTGCCAGCAGCCCCTTTGGGGGGGGCCGAGGCCAAGAGACCCAGTACTTC. It codes for CASSPFGGGRGQETQYF.

The CDR3 DNA reads as TGTGCCAGCAGCTTCTCTGACAGGAGAGAGACCCAGTACTTC. Translating it yields CASSFSDRRETQYF. The J gene is TRBJ2-5, the V gene TRBV5-6, with TRBD1 as a possible D gene (6 bases). CDR1 and CDR2 (germline): SGHDT, YYEEEE. The V gene lost 2 bases and the J gene lost 4 bases, with 12 bases spanning the gap. The CDR3 spans 14 residues. Together with reference TRBV5-6 and TRBJ2-5, the CDR3 gives the full variable domain: DAGVTQSPTHLIKTRGQQVTLRCSPKSGHDTVSWYQQALGQGPQFIFQYYEEEERQRGNFPDRFSGHQFPNYSSELNVNALLLGDSALYLCASSFSDRRETQYFGPGTRLLVL.

The chain combines TRBV7-2 with TRBJ2-7; no clear D. Trimming took off 8 bases at V and 5 bases at J, with 22 bases between the two ends. CDR1 is SGHTA and CDR2 is FQGNSA in the germline V gene. CDR3 length: 15 amino acids. The CDR3 protein is CASLYPGAKRHEQYF. Here the CDR3 DNA reads TGTGCCAGCCTATACCCAGGCGCCAAACGCCACGAGCAGTACTTC.

This chain uses TRBV29-1 with TRBJ1-5; the match to TRBD1 covers 10 bases. This CDR3 has 13 residues. CDR1 is SQVTM, CDR2 ANQGSEA, per germline. Unmatched junction bases numbered 4, after V lost 6 bases and J lost 5 bases. CDR3 DNA: TGCAGCGTGGAGGACAGGGGGGATCAGCCCCAGCATTTT. It specifies CSVEDRGDQPQHF.

The chain combines TRBV19 with TRBJ2-7; D call uncertain. Germline values: CDR1 LNHDA, CDR2 SQIVND (reference sequence). The CDR3 is 15 residues long. V was clipped by 4 bases and J by 2 bases, with 15 bases between them. The CDR3 is CASSTDTRHPYEQYF. The CDR3 DNA is TGTGCCAGTAGTACCGACACGAGGCATCCCTACGAGCAGTACTTC.

The chain couples TRBV12-3 or TRBV12-4 to TRBJ1-1, with 8 bases matching TRBD1. The CDR3 is 13 amino acids. Unmatched junction bases numbered 5, after V lost 6 bases and J lost 5 bases. The CDR3 is CASSLGQGTEAFF. The CDR3 nucleotides are TGTGCCAGCAGCCTCGGACAGGGAACTGAAGCTTTCTTT.

The chain joins TRBV11-2 to TRBJ1-1; D is unresolved. The CDR3 covers 14 residues. V was trimmed by 4 bases and J by 1 base, leaving 10 bases between them. Per the germline V gene, CDR1 is SGHAT and CDR2 is FQNNGV. The CDR3 bases are TGTGCCAGCAGCTCCCATGGGGAGAACACTGAAGCTTTCTTT. Protein: CASSSHGENTEAFF.

This rearrangement joins TRBV27 to TRBJ1-1; 10 nucleotides line up with TRBD1. The V and J ends lost 5 bases and 5 bases, in that order; junction bases with no gene match: 8. There are 15 residues in the CDR3. CDR1 and CDR2 from the germline V gene are MNHEY and SMNVEV (reference sequence). This CDR3 is CASSPLPGQGTEAFF. CDR3 DNA: TGTGCCAGCAGTCCCCTTCCGGGACAGGGGACTGAAGCTTTCTTT.

CDR3 protein: CASSLKGSSGAATQYF. CDR3 in DNA: TGTGCCAGCAGCTTAAAGGGGTCTAGCGGGGCAGCTACGCAGTATTTT. The chain joins TRBV7-3 to TRBJ2-3, with 9 positions matching TRBD2. V was pared by 1 base and J by 8 bases, with 10 bases of the junction left unmatched. This CDR3 region has 16 residues. Germline V gene lookup returns CDR1 SGHTA and CDR2 FQGTGA.

The rearrangement uses TRBV28 and TRBJ1-1; TRBD1 matches 7 bases. This CDR3 spans 15 amino acids. Germline values: CDR1 MDHEN, CDR2 SYDVKM. J gave up 0 bases and V 3 bases, and 4 bases lay outside the gene matches. The CDR3 spells CASSFEGALNTEAFF. CDR3 nucleotide sequence: TGTGCCAGCAGTTTTGAGGGGGCTTTGAACACTGAAGCTTTCTTT.

The genes are TRBV6-5 and TRBJ1-6; 8 nucleotides align to TRBD1. CDR3 size: 14 residues. The V and J ends lost 2 bases and 8 bases, in that order; junction bases with no gene match: 2. The germline V gene encodes CDR1 MNHEY and CDR2 SVGAGI. For the CDR3, the DNA is TGTGCCAGCAGTTACGGGACAGGTGATTCACCCCTCCACTTT. This gives the protein CASSYGTGDSPLHF.

J is TRBJ1-6 and V is TRBV5-4; D is possibly TRBD1 (5 bases). The CDR3 spans 14 residues. The V gene's germline CDR1 is SGHNT and CDR2 YYREEE (reference sequence). The germline V and J ends were trimmed by 10 bases and 4 bases, with 15 bases remaining between them. CDR3: CAGRNRYYNSPLHF. CDR3 in DNA: TGTGCCGGACGAAACAGGTATTATAATTCACCCCTCCACTTT.

This clone has more than one count but fewer than ten. This sequence joins TRBV6-1 and TRBJ2-3; TRBD2 matches at 9 bases. V lost 4 bases to trimming and J lost 1 base; unmatched junction nucleotides: 6. This CDR3 is built from 16 residues. Germline V gene sequence: CDR1 MNHNS, CDR2 SASEGT. CDR3 DNA sequence: TGTGCCAGCAGTGGATTTGGCGGGGGGGGCACAGATACGCAGTATTTT. It encodes CASSGFGGGGTDTQYF.

The rearrangement links TRBV29-1 to TRBJ1-2, with D hard to call. The CDR3 is 16 residues long. From germline, CDR1 is SQVTM and CDR2 ANQGSEA. Deletions cut 5 bases from V and 1 base from J, with 20 bases between. CDR3 DNA: TGCAGCGTTACGCCCCCCCCCTGGGGAGATAACTATGGCTACACCTTC. Its translation is CSVTPPPWGDNYGYTF. The variable domain in full, completed from reference TRBV29-1 and TRBJ1-2, reads SAVISQKPSRDICQRGTSLTIQCQVDSQVTMMFWYRQQPGQSLTLIATANQGSEATYESGFVIDKFPISRPNLTFSTLTVSNMSPEDSSIYLCSVTPPPWGDNYGYTFGSGTRLTVV.

The CDR3: CASSWGQGAKETQYF. The CDR3 coding sequence is TGTGCCAGTAGTTGGGGACAGGGGGCGAAGGAGACCCAGTACTTC. The rearrangement joins TRBV19 to TRBJ2-5; 12 nucleotides line up with TRBD1. Per the germline V gene, CDR1 is LNHDA and CDR2 is SQIVND (reference sequence). The ends lost 5 bases at V and 5 bases at J; junction bases unmatched: 6. The CDR3 has 15 amino acids.

The chain links TRBV7-2 to TRBJ2-1; the D gene is possibly TRBD2 (5 bases). V was cut by 5 bases and J by 6 bases, with 17 bases left in between. Germline CDR1 and CDR2: SGHTA and FQGNSA. This CDR3 has 15 residues. The CDR3 reads CASSTDGVRANEQFF. CDR3 coding DNA: TGTGCCAGCAGCACCGACGGGGTGCGGGCCAATGAGCAGTTCTTC.

The V call is TRBV13, the J call TRBJ1-5; D is perhaps TRBD1 (5 bases). Germline assignment: CDR1 PRHDT and CDR2 FYEKMQ (reference sequence). CDR3 length: 19 residues. V was clipped by 3 bases and J by 0 bases, with 21 bases between them. CDR3 nucleotide sequence: TGTGCCAGCAGCTTCCTGAAACCCGGGACGGACCATAGCAATCAGCCCCAGCATTTT. This sequence encodes CASSFLKPGTDHSNQPQHF.

CDR3 residues: CASSLWASGGAKDTQYF. In DNA form, the CDR3 reads TGTGCCAGCAGCTTATGGGCTAGCGGGGGGGCCAAGGATACGCAGTATTTT. This chain connects TRBV7-2 to TRBJ2-3, with 12 bases that match TRBD2. V dropped 2 bases and J dropped 6; count of bases not matched to a gene: 9. The length of the CDR3 is 17 residues. Looked up from germline, CDR1 is SGHTA and CDR2 is FQGNSA.

V usage is TRBV3-1 (or the pseudogene TRBV3-2) and J usage is TRBJ2-3; D is possibly TRBD1 or TRBD2 (8 bases each). Germline CDR1 reads LGHDT; CDR2 reads YNNKEL (reference sequence). Trimming removed 5 bases at V and 1 base at J, with 16 bases between. This CDR3 is 16 amino acids long. CDR3 nucleotides: TGTGCCAGCAGCTCCGGACAGGGACTAGGCACAGATACGCAGTATTTT. This translates into CASSSGQGLGTDTQYF.